This TCR beta chain was identified during a study of human T cells and chemical hapten exposure. At the level of the study: There were weekly diphenylcyclopropenone doses to the scalp for patients throughout the roughly 23-week study. Patients having alopecia areata, totalis or universalis were mostly female.

This clonotype occurred many times. MiXCR, run by TCRdb on the RACE reads, gives a single entry per CDR3 protein. The sample holds about 87,000 distinct CDR3 sequences; around 9.5% are singletons and the top ten take approximately 3.8%. Germline CDR1 is SGDLS and CDR2 is YYNGEE. CDR3 length: 16 amino acids. Trimming cost V 3 bases and J 4 bases; bases outside gene matches: 6. Time point meaning: pre-sensitization, week 0. Documented treatment: therapeutic diphenylcyclopropenone sensitization with weekly scalp DPC. Extraction of total RNA was performed on unfractionated whole blood. The chain employs TRBV9 and TRBJ2-1; 11 bases map to TRBD1. The clonotype comes from a woman aged 40 to 50 with alopecia areata. Some clones in this sample may be carry-over from other donors' samples. The sequenced sample was whole blood, obtained in connection with sensitization to the hapten diphenylcyclopropenone (DPC). CDR3 in amino acids: CASSAGTGGRYNEQFF. DNA of the CDR3: TGTGCCAGCAGCGCCGGGACAGGGGGACGATACAATGAGCAGTTCTTC.